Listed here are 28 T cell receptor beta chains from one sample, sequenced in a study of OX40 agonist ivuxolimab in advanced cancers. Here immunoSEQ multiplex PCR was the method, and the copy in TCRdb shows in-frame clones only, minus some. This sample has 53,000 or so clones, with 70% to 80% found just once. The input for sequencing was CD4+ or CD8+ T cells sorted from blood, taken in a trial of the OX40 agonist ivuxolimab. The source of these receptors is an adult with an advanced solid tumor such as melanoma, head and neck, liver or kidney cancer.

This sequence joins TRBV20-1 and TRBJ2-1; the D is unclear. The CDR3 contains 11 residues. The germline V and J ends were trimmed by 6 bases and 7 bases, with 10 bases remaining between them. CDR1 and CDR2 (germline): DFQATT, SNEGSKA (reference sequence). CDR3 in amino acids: CSAPSLNEQFF. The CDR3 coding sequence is TGCAGTGCGCCATCTCTTAATGAGCAGTTCTTC.

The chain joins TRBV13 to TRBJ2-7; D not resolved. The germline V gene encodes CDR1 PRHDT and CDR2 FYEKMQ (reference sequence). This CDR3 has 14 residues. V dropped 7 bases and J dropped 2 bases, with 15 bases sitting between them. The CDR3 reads CASKRAGATYEQYF. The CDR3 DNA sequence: TGTGCCAGCAAACGGGCAGGCGCGACCTACGAGCAGTACTTC.

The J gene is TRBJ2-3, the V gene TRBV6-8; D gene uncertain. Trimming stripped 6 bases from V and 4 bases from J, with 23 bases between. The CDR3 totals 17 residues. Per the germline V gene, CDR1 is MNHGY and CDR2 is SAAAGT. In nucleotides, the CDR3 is TGTGCCAGCAGGTTCGAGAGGCCGCCCGATCGGGCAGATACGCAGTATTTT. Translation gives CASRFERPPDRADTQYF.

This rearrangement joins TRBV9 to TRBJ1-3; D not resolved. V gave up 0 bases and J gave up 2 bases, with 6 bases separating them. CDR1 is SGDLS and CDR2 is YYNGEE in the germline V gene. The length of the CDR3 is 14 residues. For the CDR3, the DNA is TGTGCCAGCAGCGTAGGCGGGGCTGGAAACACCATATATTTT. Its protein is CASSVGGAGNTIYF.

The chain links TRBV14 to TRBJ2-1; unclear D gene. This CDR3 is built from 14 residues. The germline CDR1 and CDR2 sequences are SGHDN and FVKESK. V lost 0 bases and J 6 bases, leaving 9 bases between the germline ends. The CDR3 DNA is TGTGCCAGCAGCCAAGATTATTTTTCCAATGAGCAGTTCTTC. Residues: CASSQDYFSNEQFF.

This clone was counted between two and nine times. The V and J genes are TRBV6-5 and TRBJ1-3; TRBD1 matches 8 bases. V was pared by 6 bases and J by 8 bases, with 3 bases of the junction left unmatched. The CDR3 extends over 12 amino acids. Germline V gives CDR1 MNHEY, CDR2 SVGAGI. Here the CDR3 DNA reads TGTGCCAGCAGGGACAGGGTGGACACCATATATTTT. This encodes CASRDRVDTIYF.

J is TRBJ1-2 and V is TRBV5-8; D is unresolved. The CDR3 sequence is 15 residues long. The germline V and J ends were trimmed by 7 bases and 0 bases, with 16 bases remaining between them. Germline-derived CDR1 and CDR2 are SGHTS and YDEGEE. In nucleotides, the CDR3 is TGTGCCAGCCCGAGAGTCCCCGGTGCTAACTATGGCTACACCTTC. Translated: CASPRVPGANYGYTF.

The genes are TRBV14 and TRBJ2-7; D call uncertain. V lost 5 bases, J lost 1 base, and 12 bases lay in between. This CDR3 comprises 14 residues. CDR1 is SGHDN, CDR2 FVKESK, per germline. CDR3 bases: TGTGCCAGCAGCAGGTCTATTCTTTCCTACGAGCAGTACTTC. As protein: CASSRSILSYEQYF.

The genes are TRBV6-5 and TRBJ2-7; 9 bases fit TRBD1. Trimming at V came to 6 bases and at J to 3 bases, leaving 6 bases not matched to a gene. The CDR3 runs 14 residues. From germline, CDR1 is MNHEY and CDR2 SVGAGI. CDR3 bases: TGTGCCAGCAGCGGGACAGGGTCAAGCTACGAGCAGTACTTC. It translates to CASSGTGSSYEQYF.

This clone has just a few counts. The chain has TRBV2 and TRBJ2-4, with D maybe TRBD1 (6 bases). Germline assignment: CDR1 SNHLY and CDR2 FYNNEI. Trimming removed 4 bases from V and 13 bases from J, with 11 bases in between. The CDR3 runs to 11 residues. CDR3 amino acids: CASSGGQLQYF. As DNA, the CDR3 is TGTGCCAGCAGTGGAGGACAGTTGCAGTACTTC.

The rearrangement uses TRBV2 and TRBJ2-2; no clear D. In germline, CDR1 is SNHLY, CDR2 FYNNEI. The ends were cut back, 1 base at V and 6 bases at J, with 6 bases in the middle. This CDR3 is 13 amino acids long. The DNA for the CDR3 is TGTGCCAGCAGTGAAGGCTATCCCGGGGAGCTGTTTTTT. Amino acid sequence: CASSEGYPGELFF.

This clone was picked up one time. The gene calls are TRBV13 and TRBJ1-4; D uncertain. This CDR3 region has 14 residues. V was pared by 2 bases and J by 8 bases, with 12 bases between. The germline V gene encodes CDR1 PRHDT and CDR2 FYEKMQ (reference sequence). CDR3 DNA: TGTGCCAGCAGCTTAAGGGAGGGCCGGGAAAAACTGTTTTTT. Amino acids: CASSLREGREKLFF.

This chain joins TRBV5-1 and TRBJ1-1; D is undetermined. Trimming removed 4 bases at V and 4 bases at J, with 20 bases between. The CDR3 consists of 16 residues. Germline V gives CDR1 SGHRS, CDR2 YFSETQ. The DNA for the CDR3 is TGCGCCAGCAGCCCAAATCTCAGTGATCGGAGCACTGAAGCTTTCTTT. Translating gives CASSPNLSDRSTEAFF.

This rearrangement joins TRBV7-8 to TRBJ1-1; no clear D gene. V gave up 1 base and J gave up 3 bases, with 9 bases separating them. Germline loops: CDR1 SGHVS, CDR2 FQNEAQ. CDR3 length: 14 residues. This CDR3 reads CASSLDGKDTEAFF. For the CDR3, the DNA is TGTGCCAGCAGCTTAGATGGGAAAGACACTGAAGCTTTCTTT. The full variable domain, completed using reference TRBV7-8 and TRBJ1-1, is GAGVSQSPRYKVAKRGQDVALRCDPISGHVSLFWYQQALGQGPEFLTYFQNEAQLDKSGLPSDRFFAERPEGSVSTLKIQRTQQEDSAVYLCASSLDGKDTEAFFGQGTRLTVV.

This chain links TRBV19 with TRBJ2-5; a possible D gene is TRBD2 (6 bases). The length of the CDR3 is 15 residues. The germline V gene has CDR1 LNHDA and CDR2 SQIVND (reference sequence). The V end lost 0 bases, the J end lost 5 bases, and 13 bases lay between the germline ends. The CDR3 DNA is TGTGCCAGTAGTATAGAGGGGTCCAGCGGGGAGACCCAGTACTTC. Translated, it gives CASSIEGSSGETQYF.

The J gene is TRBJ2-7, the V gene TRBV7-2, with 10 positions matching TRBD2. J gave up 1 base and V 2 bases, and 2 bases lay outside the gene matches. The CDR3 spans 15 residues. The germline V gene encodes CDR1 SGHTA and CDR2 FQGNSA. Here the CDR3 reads CASSLTSGKSYEQYF. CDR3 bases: TGTGCCAGCAGCTTAACTAGCGGGAAATCCTACGAGCAGTACTTC.

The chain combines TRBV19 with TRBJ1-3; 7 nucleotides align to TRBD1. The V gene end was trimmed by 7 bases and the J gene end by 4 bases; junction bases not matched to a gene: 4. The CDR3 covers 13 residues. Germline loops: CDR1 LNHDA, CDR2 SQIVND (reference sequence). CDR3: CASTRGQGNTIYF. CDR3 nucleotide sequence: TGTGCCAGTACTCGGGGACAGGGAAACACCATATATTTT.

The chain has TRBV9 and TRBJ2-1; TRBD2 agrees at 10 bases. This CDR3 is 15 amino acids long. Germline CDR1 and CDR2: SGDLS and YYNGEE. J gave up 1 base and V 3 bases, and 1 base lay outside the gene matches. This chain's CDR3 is CASSGTSGSYNEQFF. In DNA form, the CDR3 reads TGTGCCAGCAGCGGGACTAGCGGATCCTACAATGAGCAGTTCTTC.

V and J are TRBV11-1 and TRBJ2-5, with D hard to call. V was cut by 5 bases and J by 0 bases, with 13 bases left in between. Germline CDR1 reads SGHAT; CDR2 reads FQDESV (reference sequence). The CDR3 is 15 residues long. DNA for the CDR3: TGTGCCAGCAGCCGCTCGGGCCGCTACCAAGAGACCCAGTACTTC. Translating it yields CASSRSGRYQETQYF.

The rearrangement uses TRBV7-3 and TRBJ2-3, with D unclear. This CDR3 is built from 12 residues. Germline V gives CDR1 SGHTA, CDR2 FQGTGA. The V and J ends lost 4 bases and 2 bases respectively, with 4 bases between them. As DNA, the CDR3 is TGTGCCAGCAGCTCAAACACAGATACGCAGTATTTT. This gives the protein CASSSNTDTQYF.

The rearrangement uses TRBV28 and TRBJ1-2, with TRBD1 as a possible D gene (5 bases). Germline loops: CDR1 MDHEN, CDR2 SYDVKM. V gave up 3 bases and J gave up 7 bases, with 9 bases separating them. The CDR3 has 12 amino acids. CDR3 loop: CASSFNGGGYTF. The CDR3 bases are TGTGCCAGCAGTTTTAATGGGGGTGGCTACACCTTC.

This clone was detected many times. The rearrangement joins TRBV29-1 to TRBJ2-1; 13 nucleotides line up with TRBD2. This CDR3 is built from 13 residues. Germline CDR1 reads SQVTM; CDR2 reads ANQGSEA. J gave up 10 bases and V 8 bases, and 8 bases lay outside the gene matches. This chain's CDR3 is CSSRTSGSNEQFF. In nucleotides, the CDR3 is TGCAGCTCCAGGACTAGCGGGAGCAACGAGCAGTTCTTC.

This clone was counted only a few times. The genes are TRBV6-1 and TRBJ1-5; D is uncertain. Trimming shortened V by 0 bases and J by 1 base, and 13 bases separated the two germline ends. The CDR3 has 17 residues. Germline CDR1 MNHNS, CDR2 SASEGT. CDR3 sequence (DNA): TGTGCCAGCAGTGAAGCGGTGCGATTTTTGAGCAATCAGCCCCAGCATTTT. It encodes CASSEAVRFLSNQPQHF.

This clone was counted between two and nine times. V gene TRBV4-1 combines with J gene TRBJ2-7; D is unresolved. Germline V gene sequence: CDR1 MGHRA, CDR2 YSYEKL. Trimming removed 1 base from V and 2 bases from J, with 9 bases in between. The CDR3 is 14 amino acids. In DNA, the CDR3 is TGCGCCAGCAGCCAAGTGCCCGACACCTACGAGCAGTACTTC. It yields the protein CASSQVPDTYEQYF.

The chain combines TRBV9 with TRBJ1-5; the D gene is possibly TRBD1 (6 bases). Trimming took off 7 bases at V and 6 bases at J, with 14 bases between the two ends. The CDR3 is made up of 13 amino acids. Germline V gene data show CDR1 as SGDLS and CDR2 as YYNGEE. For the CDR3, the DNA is TGTGCCAGCGGTGGGGGGGGCCTTCAGCCCCAGCATTTT. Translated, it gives CASGGGGLQPQHF.

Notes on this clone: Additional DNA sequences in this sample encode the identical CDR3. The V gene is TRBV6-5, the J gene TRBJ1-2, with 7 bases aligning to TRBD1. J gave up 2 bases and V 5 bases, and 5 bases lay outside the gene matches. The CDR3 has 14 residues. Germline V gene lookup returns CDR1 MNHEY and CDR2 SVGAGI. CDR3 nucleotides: TGTGCCAGCAGTGTAGGGGGCCGGAACTATGGCTACACCTTC. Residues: CASSVGGRNYGYTF.

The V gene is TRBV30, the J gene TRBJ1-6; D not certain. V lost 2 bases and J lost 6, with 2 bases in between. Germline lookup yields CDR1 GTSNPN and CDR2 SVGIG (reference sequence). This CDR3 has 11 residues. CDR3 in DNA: TGTGCCTGGAGTCTTAATTCACCCCTCCACTTT. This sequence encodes CAWSLNSPLHF.

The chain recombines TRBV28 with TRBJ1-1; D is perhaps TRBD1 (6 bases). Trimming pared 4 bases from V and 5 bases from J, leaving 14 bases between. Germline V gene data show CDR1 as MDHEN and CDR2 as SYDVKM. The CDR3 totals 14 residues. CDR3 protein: CASSSTGRGTEAFF. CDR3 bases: TGTGCCAGCAGTTCGACAGGACGAGGGACTGAAGCTTTCTTT.